The 5 T cell receptor beta chains reported below all come from one sample, sequenced in a study of T cells in Graves' hyperthyroidism and ophthalmopathy. RNA transcripts gave rise to amplified TCR beta CDR3 regions. HTBI primers were employed in a first-round RT-PCR of the TCR CDR3. TCRdb re-analysed the multiplex PCR reads in MiXCR, keeping a single row per CDR3 protein. The profile shows about 290,000 distinct CDR3 sequences, approximately 14% of them singletons. The sample consisted of blood. Receptor source: a woman in her thirties or forties with Graves' hyperthyroidism.

The table lists this clonotype with many counts. The CDR3 region is CASSLGVGEQFF. The CDR3 region has the DNA TGTGCCAGCAGTTTGGGCGTCGGTGAGCAGTTCTTC. The chain links TRBV12-3 or TRBV12-4 to TRBJ2-1, with D unresolved. The V gene lost 3 bases and the J gene lost 9 bases, with 9 bases spanning the gap. CDR3 length: 12 residues.

This clonotype was picked up many times. The V gene is TRBV20-1, the J gene TRBJ2-5; 9 positions agree with TRBD2. The CDR3 has 14 residues. The trim removed 2 bases at V and 5 bases at J, leaving 6 bases unmatched. Germline lookup yields CDR1 DFQATT and CDR2 SNEGSKA (reference sequence). CDR3 in DNA: TGCAGTGCTAGAAGTCTAGCGGGAAGGGAGACCCAGTACTTC. It codes for CSARSLAGRETQYF.

This clonotype showed up many times. V gene TRBV20-1 combines with J gene TRBJ1-2; 8 bases align to TRBD1. This CDR3 is 13 amino acids long. CDR1 and CDR2 from the germline V gene are DFQATT and SNEGSKA (reference sequence). The V segment lost 3 bases and the J segment 4 bases; nucleotides outside the gene matches: 4. The CDR3 region is CSARNRGVYGYTF. The CDR3 DNA reads TGCAGTGCTAGGAACAGGGGGGTCTATGGCTACACCTTC.

This clonotype was picked up many times. DNA for the CDR3: TGTGCCAGCAGTGAAAGCGCAGGGGGTGGAGATACGCAGTATTTT. It specifies CASSESAGGGDTQYF. The chain couples TRBV2 to TRBJ2-3; 7 positions agree with TRBD1. The CDR3 runs to 15 residues. V was pared by 2 bases and J by 5 bases, with 7 bases of the junction left unmatched. CDR1 is SNHLY, CDR2 FYNNEI, per germline.

The chain carries TRBV24-1 and TRBJ2-6; TRBD2 matches 7 bases. CDR3 length equals 17 residues. V was pared by 5 bases and J by 0 bases, with 6 bases of the junction left unmatched. Germline CDR1 KGHDR, CDR2 SFDVKD. CDR3 loop: CATSGIGEGSGANVLTF. CDR3 coding DNA: TGTGCCACCAGTGGCATCGGGGAGGGCTCTGGGGCCAACGTCCTGACTTTC.